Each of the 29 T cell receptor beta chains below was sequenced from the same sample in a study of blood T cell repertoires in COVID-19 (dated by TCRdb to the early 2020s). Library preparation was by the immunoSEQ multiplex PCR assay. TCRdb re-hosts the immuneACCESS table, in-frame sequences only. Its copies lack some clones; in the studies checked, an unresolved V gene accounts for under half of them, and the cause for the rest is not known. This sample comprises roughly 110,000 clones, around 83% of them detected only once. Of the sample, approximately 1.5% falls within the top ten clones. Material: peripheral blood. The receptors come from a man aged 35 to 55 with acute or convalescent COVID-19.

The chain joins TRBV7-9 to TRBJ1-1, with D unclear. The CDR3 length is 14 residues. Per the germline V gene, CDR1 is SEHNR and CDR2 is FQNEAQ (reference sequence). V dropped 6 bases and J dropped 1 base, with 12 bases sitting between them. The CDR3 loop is CASSPLAWNTEAFF. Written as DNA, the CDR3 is TGTGCCAGCAGTCCCCTTGCGTGGAACACTGAAGCTTTCTTT.

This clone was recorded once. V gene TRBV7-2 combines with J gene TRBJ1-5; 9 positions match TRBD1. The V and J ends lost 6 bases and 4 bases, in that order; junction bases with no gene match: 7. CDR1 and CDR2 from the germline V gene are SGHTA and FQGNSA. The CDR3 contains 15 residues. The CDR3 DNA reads TGTGCCAGCAGTTTGGGACAGGGATTGAATCAGCCCCAGCATTTT. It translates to CASSLGQGLNQPQHF.

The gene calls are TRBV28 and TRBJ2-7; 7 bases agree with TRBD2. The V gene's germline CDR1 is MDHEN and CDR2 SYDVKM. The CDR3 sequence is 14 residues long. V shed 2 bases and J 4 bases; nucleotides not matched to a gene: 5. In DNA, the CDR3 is TGTGCCAGCAGTTTACCCGGGACTACGTACGAGCAGTACTTC. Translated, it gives CASSLPGTTYEQYF.

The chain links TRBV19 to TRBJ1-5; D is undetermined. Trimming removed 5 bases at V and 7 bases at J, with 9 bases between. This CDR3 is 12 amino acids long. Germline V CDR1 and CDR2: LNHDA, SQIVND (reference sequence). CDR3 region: CASSPRGQPQHF. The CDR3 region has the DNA TGTGCCAGTAGTCCTCGTGGCCAGCCCCAGCATTTT.

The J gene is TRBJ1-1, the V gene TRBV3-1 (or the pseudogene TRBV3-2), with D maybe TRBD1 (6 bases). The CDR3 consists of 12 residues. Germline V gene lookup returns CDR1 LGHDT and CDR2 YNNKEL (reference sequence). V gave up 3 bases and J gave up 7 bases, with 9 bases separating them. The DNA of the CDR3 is TGTGCCAGCAGCCACTTGGACAGTGAAGCTTTCTTT. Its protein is CASSHLDSEAFF.

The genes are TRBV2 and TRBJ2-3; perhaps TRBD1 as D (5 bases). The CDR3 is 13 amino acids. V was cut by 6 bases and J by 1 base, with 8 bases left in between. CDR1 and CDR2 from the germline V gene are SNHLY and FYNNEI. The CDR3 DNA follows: TGTGCCAGCAGGGGGCAAGGCACAGATACGCAGTATTTT. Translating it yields CASRGQGTDTQYF.

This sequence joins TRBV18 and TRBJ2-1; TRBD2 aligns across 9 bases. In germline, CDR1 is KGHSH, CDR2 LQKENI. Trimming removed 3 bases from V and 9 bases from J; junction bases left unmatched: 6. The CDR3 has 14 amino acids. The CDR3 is CASSPRTSVGEQFF. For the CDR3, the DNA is TGTGCCAGCTCACCTCGGACTAGCGTAGGTGAGCAGTTCTTC.

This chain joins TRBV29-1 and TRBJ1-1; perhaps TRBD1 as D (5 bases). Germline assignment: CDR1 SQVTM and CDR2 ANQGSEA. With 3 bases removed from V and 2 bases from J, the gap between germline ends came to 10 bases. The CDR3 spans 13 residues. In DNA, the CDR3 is TGCAGCGTTGATTTAGGGGTCAACACTGAAGCTTTCTTT. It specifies CSVDLGVNTEAFF.

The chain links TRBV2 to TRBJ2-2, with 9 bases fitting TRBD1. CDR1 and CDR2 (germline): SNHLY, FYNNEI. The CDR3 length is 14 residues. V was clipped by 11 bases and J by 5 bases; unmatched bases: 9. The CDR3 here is CAGKRQGGTGELFF. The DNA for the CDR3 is TGTGCCGGCAAGAGACAGGGGGGGACCGGGGAGCTGTTTTTT.

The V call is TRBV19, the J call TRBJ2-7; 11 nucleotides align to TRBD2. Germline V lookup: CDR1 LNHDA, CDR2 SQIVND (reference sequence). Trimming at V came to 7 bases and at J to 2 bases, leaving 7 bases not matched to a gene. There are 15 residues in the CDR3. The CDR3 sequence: CASTPGLAEPYEQYF. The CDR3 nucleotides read TGTGCCAGTACCCCGGGACTAGCGGAACCCTACGAGCAGTACTTC.

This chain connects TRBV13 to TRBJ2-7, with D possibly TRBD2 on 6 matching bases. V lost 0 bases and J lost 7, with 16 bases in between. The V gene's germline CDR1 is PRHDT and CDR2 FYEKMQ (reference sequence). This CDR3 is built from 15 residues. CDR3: CASSLGFRGTGEQYF. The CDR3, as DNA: TGTGCCAGCAGCTTAGGCTTCCGGGGGACGGGAGAGCAGTACTTC.

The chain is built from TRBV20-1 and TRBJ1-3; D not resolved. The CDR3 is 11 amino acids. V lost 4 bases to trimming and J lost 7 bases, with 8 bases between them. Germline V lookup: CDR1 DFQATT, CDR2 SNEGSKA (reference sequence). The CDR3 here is CSANERNTIYF. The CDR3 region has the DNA TGCAGTGCTAATGAGCGTAACACCATATATTTT.

This chain's CDR3 is CASSLKGGSNEKLFF. CDR3 nucleotides: TGTGCCAGCAGCTTAAAGGGAGGTTCTAATGAAAAACTGTTTTTT. J is TRBJ1-4 and V is TRBV7-9; D not certain. Germline values: CDR1 SEHNR, CDR2 FQNEAQ (reference sequence). The CDR3 runs 15 residues. The V end was cut by 2 bases, the J end by 3 bases, with 10 bases between.

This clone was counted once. The CDR3 reads CASSLWTGRRTEAFF. DNA of the CDR3: TGTGCCAGCAGCCTTTGGACAGGGCGGAGGACTGAAGCTTTCTTT. The gene calls are TRBV3-1 (or the pseudogene TRBV3-2) and TRBJ1-1; 8 bases fit TRBD1. V shed 4 bases and J 5 bases; nucleotides not matched to a gene: 9. Germline values: CDR1 LGHDT, CDR2 YNNKEL (reference sequence). The CDR3 runs 15 residues.

The CDR3: CSAQGVGGNTEAFF. The CDR3 DNA sequence: TGCAGCGCCCAGGGGGTGGGAGGGAACACTGAAGCTTTCTTT. This chain connects TRBV29-1 to TRBJ1-1, with TRBD1 identical over 7 bases. Germline V gene sequence: CDR1 SQVTM, CDR2 ANQGSEA. The CDR3 sequence is 14 residues long. The ends lost 7 bases at V and 1 base at J; junction bases unmatched: 9.

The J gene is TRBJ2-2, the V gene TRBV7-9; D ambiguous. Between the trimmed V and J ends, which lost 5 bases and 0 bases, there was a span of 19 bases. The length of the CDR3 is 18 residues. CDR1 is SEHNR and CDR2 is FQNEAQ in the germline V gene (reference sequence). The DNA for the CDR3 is TGTGCCAGCAGCCCACAGTTCGATCCGTTCGCGAACACCGGGGAGCTGTTTTTT. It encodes CASSPQFDPFANTGELFF.

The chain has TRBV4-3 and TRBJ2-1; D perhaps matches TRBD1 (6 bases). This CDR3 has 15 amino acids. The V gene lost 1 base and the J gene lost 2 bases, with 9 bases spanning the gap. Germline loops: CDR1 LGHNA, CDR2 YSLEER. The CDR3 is CASSQGDKTYNEQFF. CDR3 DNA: TGCGCCAGCAGCCAAGGGGACAAAACCTACAATGAGCAGTTCTTC.

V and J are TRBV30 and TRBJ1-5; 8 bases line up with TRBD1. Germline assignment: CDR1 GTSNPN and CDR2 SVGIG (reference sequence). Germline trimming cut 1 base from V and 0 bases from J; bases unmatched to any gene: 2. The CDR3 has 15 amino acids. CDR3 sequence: CAWSGQGISNQPQHF. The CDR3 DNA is TGTGCCTGGAGTGGACAGGGGATTAGCAATCAGCCCCAGCATTTT.

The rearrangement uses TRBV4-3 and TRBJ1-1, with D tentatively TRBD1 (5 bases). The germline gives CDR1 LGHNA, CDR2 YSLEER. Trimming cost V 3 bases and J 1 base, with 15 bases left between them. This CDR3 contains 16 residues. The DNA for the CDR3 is TGCGCCAGCAGCCAGGCAGGGAGGGTGGCGAACACTGAAGCTTTCTTT. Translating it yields CASSQAGRVANTEAFF.

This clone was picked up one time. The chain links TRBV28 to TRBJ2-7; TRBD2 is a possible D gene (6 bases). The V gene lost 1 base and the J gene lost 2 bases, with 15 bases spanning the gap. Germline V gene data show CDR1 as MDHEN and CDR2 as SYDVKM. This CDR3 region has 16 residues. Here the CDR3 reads CASSLSGSGYPYEQYF. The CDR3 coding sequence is TGTGCCAGCAGTTTATCGGGTAGCGGTTACCCCTACGAGCAGTACTTC.

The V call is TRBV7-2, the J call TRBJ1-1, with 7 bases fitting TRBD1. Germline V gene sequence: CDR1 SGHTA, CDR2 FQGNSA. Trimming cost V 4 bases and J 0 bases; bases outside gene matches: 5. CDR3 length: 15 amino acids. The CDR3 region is CASSSRQGMNTEAFF. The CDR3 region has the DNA TGTGCCAGCAGCTCCCGACAGGGAATGAACACTGAAGCTTTCTTT.

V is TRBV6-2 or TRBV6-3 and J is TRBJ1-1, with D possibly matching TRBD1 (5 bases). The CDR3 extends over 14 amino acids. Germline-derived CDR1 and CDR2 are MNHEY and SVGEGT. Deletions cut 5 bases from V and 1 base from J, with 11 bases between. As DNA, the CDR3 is TGTGCCAGCAGTCGCCCGGGGGGGAACACTGAAGCTTTCTTT. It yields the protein CASSRPGGNTEAFF.

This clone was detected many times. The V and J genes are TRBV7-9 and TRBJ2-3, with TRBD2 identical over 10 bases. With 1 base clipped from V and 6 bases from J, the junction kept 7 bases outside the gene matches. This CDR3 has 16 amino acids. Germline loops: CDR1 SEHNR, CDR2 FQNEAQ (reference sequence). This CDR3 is CASSLVLAGAGDTQYF. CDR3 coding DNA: TGTGCCAGCAGCTTAGTCCTAGCGGGAGCAGGGGATACGCAGTATTTT.

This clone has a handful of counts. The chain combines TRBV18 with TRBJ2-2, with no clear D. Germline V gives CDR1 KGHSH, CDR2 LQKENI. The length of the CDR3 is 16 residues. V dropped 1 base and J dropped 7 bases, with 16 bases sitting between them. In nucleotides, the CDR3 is TGTGCCAGCTCACCACAAACTACATCTCGACGCGGGGAGCTGTTTTTT. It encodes CASSPQTTSRRGELFF.

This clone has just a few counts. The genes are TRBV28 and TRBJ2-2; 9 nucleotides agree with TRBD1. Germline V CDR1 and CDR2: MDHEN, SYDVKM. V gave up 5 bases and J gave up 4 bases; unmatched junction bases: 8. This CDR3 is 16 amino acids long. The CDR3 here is CASSLSQGASTGELFF. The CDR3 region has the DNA TGTGCCAGCAGTCTATCACAGGGGGCCTCCACCGGGGAGCTGTTTTTT.

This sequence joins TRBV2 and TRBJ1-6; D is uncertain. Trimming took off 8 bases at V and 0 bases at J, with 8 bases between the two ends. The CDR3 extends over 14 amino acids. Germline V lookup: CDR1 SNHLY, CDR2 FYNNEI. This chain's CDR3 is CASSLSSYNSPLHF. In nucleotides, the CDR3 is TGTGCCAGCTCGTTGAGCTCCTATAATTCACCCCTCCACTTT.

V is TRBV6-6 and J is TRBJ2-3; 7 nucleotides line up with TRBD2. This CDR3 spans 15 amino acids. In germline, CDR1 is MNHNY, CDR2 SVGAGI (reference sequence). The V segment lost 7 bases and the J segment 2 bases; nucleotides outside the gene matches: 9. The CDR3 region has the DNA TGTGCCAGCACCCGGGCTAGCGGACTCACAGATACGCAGTATTTT. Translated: CASTRASGLTDTQYF.

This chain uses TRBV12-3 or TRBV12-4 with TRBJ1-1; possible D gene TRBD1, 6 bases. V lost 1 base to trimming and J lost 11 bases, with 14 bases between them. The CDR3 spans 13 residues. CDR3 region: CASSLGFLGAAFF. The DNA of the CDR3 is TGTGCCAGCAGTTTAGGGTTTTTGGGGGCGGCTTTCTTT.

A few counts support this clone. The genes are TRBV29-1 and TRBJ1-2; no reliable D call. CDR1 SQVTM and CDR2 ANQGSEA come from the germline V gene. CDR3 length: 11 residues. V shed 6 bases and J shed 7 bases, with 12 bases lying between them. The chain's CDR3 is CSVPRSGGYTF. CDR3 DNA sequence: TGCAGCGTGCCGAGATCAGGTGGCTACACCTTC. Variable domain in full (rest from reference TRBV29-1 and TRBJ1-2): SAVISQKPSRDICQRGTSLTIQCQVDSQVTMMFWYRQQPGQSLTLIATANQGSEATYESGFVIDKFPISRPNLTFSTLTVSNMSPEDSSIYLCSVPRSGGYTFGSGTRLTVV.